This T cell receptor (beta chain) was identified during a study of vaccination and CD4 T cells after COVID-19. Study-wide points: The study sampled relatively few convalescent patients and omitted early post-infection timepoints. Researchers report that 304 of 307 vaccine-specific clones in convalescent patients proved spike mono-reactive.

As for treatment: approximately nine-day PBMC culture with coronavirus spike peptide pools or control peptides (ViraFEST assay). Germline CDR1 is SGHNT and CDR2 is YYREEE (reference sequence). This CDR3 has 13 residues. With 1 base removed from V and 5 bases from J, the gap between germline ends came to 9 bases. About this clonotype: Its target is not known.

Sequencing of DNA taken from cultured CD4+ T cells relied on the Oncomine TCR Beta short-read assay. A single record per CDR3 protein comes from TCRdb applying MiXCR to the PCR reads. This table holds 14,000 to 15,000 distinct CDR3 sequences, 48% found once. The material sequenced was CD4+ T cells from blood, cultured in vitro. The rearrangement uses TRBV5-4 and TRBJ2-5; D is unresolved. This receptor was identified in a human donor who had recovered from COVID-19. CDR3 sequence (DNA): TGTGCCAGCAGCTTGCTCCCTAGGGAGACCCAGTACTTC. It is translated as CASSLLPRETQYF.